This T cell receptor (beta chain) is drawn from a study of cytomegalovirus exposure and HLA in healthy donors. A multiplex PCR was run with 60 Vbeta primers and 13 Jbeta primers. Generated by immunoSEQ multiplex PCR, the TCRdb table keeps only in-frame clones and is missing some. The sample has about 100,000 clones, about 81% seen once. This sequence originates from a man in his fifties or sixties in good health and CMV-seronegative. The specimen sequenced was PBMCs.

The CDR3 is CASSPRAETANYGYTF. In nucleotides, the CDR3 is TGTGCCAGCTCACCACGGGCCGAAACCGCTAACTATGGCTACACCTTC. This rearrangement joins TRBV18 to TRBJ1-2; D is ambiguous. Between the trimmed V and J ends, which lost 1 base and 0 bases, there was a span of 12 bases. The CDR3 runs to 16 residues. Germline assignment: CDR1 KGHSH and CDR2 LQKENI.